A selection of T cell receptor beta chains follows, all from one sample in a study of OX40 agonist ivuxolimab in advanced cancers. TCRdb keeps only in-frame clones here, not all; method: immunoSEQ multiplex PCR. The table lists around 79,000 clones, more than 75% of them singletons. Sequences were derived from CD4+ or CD8+ T cells sorted from blood, sampled in a trial of the OX40 agonist ivuxolimab. These receptor sequences come from an adult with an advanced solid tumor such as melanoma, head and neck, liver or kidney cancer. Both conserved end residues are part of each CDR3. Fields, in order: clone size, D gene, J gene, V gene, CDR3 protein, CDR3 DNA. D genes are given only for firm matches. A row's size may be missing; if present it is once, few, many or a size class.

abundance: NA; d_gene: TRBD1; j_gene: TRBJ1-1; v_gene: TRBV6-5; CDR3aa: CASSNPGGQGAFF; CDR3nt: TGTGCCAGCTCGAATCCGGGGGGACAGGGGGCTTTCTTT
abundance: NA; d_gene: NA; j_gene: TRBJ2-7; v_gene: TRBV10-3; CDR3aa: CAISDRDNPYYEQYF; CDR3nt: TGTGCCATCAGTGATCGCGACAATCCTTACTACGAGCAGTACTTC
abundance: NA; d_gene: NA; j_gene: TRBJ2-1; v_gene: TRBV6-6; CDR3aa: CASSSVRGASNEQFF; CDR3nt: TGTGCCAGCAGTTCAGTTCGCGGGGCGTCCAATGAGCAGTTCTTC
abundance: NA; d_gene: TRBD1; j_gene: TRBJ2-6; v_gene: TRBV18; CDR3aa: CASSPYLNRGPGANVLTF; CDR3nt: TGTGCCAGCTCACCGTACCTAAACAGGGGGCCCGGGGCCAACGTCCTGACTTTC
abundance: NA; d_gene: TRBD2; j_gene: TRBJ2-1; v_gene: TRBV9; CDR3aa: CASSTRDYSEQFF; CDR3nt: TGTGCCAGCAGCACCCGGGACTATTCTGAGCAGTTCTTC
abundance: NA; d_gene: NA; j_gene: TRBJ1-4; v_gene: TRBV19; CDR3aa: CASSPRTGSNEKLFF; CDR3nt: TGTGCCAGTAGTCCCCGGACCGGGTCTAATGAAAAACTGTTTTTT
abundance: NA; d_gene: NA; j_gene: TRBJ2-2; v_gene: TRBV9; CDR3aa: CASSVARAVTGELFF; CDR3nt: TGTGCCAGCAGCGTAGCTCGGGCCGTGACCGGGGAGCTGTTTTTT
abundance: NA; d_gene: TRBD2; j_gene: TRBJ2-3; v_gene: TRBV28; CDR3aa: CASSGGTDTQYF; CDR3nt: TGTGCCAGCTCGGGGGGAACAGATACGCAGTATTTT
abundance: NA; d_gene: TRBD2; j_gene: TRBJ2-1; v_gene: TRBV19; CDR3aa: CASSALAGQYNEQFF; CDR3nt: TGTGCCAGTAGCGCACTAGCGGGGCAGTACAATGAGCAGTTCTTC
abundance: NA; d_gene: NA; j_gene: TRBJ1-4; v_gene: TRBV11-2; CDR3aa: CASSLGLRTNEKLFF; CDR3nt: TGTGCCAGCAGCTTAGGGTTGCGAACTAATGAAAAACTGTTTTTT
abundance: NA; d_gene: NA; j_gene: TRBJ2-5; v_gene: TRBV23-1; CDR3aa: CASSLAGTDLKETQYF; CDR3nt: TGCGCCAGCAGTCTCGCGGGGACAGACCTGAAAGAGACCCAGTACTTC
abundance: NA; d_gene: NA; j_gene: TRBJ2-5; v_gene: TRBV19; CDR3aa: CASSMGASQETQYF; CDR3nt: TGTGCCAGTAGTATGGGCGCCAGCCAAGAGACCCAGTACTTC
abundance: NA; d_gene: TRBD1; j_gene: TRBJ2-5; v_gene: TRBV5-1; CDR3aa: CASSPGDRGLAAETQYF; CDR3nt: TGCGCCAGCAGCCCCGGGGACAGGGGGTTGGCGGCGGAGACCCAGTACTTC
abundance: NA; d_gene: TRBD2; j_gene: TRBJ2-5; v_gene: TRBV19; CDR3aa: CASSSTSGSGKTQYF; CDR3nt: TGTGCCAGTAGTTCTACTAGCGGGAGCGGGAAGACCCAGTACTTC
abundance: NA; d_gene: NA; j_gene: TRBJ2-7; v_gene: TRBV19; CDR3aa: CASSNRGETYEQYF; CDR3nt: TGTGCCAGTAGCAACAGAGGGGAAACCTACGAGCAGTACTTC
abundance: NA; d_gene: TRBD2; j_gene: TRBJ2-5; v_gene: TRBV29-1; CDR3aa: CSVGGETQYF; CDR3nt: TGCAGCGTGGGGGGGGAGACCCAGTACTTC
abundance: NA; d_gene: TRBD1; j_gene: TRBJ2-1; v_gene: TRBV2; CDR3aa: CASRDRIYNEQFF; CDR3nt: TGTGCCAGCCGGGACAGAATCTACAATGAGCAGTTCTTC
abundance: NA; d_gene: NA; j_gene: TRBJ2-1; v_gene: TRBV5-1; CDR3aa: CASSLAAAPLRGNEQFF; CDR3nt: TGCGCCAGCAGCTTAGCGGCGGCCCCCCTCAGGGGCAATGAGCAGTTCTTC
abundance: NA; d_gene: NA; j_gene: TRBJ1-1; v_gene: TRBV7-9; CDR3aa: CASSAAPATEAFF; CDR3nt: TGTGCCAGCAGCGCGGCCCCGGCCACTGAAGCTTTCTTT
abundance: NA; d_gene: NA; j_gene: TRBJ1-1; v_gene: TRBV5-4; CDR3aa: CASSLDGTTEAFF; CDR3nt: TGTGCCAGCAGCTTGGACGGGACCACTGAAGCTTTCTTT
abundance: NA; d_gene: TRBD1; j_gene: TRBJ1-5; v_gene: TRBV28; CDR3aa: CASSNRGNQPQHF; CDR3nt: TGTGCCAGCAGTAACAGGGGAAATCAGCCCCAGCATTTT
abundance: NA; d_gene: NA; j_gene: TRBJ1-4; v_gene: TRBV19; CDR3aa: CASSSKGTGEKLFF; CDR3nt: TGTGCCAGTAGCTCTAAGGGGACCGGAGAAAAACTGTTTTTT
abundance: NA; d_gene: NA; j_gene: TRBJ2-7; v_gene: TRBV5-1; CDR3aa: CASSSTSGSYEQYF; CDR3nt: TGCGCCAGCAGCTCGACATCAGGGAGCTACGAGCAGTACTTC
abundance: NA; d_gene: TRBD2; j_gene: TRBJ2-3; v_gene: TRBV6-5; CDR3aa: CASRRAGTDTQYF; CDR3nt: TGTGCCAGCAGAAGAGCGGGGACAGATACGCAGTATTTT
abundance: NA; d_gene: TRBD1; j_gene: TRBJ1-1; v_gene: TRBV18; CDR3aa: CASSPTGGARDEAFF; CDR3nt: TGTGCCAGCTCACCGACAGGGGGGGCACGTGATGAAGCTTTCTTT
abundance: NA; d_gene: TRBD2; j_gene: TRBJ2-1; v_gene: TRBV29-1; CDR3aa: CSVGERLASNEQFF; CDR3nt: TGCAGCGTGGGGGAAAGACTAGCTAGTAATGAGCAGTTCTTC
abundance: NA; d_gene: NA; j_gene: TRBJ1-2; v_gene: TRBV19; CDR3aa: CASSMAGIPYGYTF; CDR3nt: TGTGCCAGTAGTATGGCAGGCATTCCCTATGGCTACACCTTC
abundance: NA; d_gene: TRBD2; j_gene: TRBJ2-5; v_gene: TRBV5-5; CDR3aa: CASSLMASGGMETQYF; CDR3nt: TGTGCCAGCAGCTTGATGGCTAGCGGGGGTATGGAGACCCAGTACTTC
abundance: few; d_gene: NA; j_gene: TRBJ2-5; v_gene: TRBV5-1; CDR3aa: CASSLRDTQETQYF; CDR3nt: TGCGCCAGCAGCTTGAGGGACACCCAAGAGACCCAGTACTTC
abundance: few; d_gene: TRBD1; j_gene: TRBJ1-6; v_gene: TRBV9; CDR3aa: CASSVGGQGVSPLHF; CDR3nt: TGTGCCAGCAGCGTAGGAGGACAGGGCGTATCTCCCCTCCACTTT
abundance: NA; d_gene: TRBD1; j_gene: TRBJ2-7; v_gene: TRBV28; CDR3aa: CASSLYGTDYEQYF; CDR3nt: TGTGCCAGCAGTTTATATGGGACAGACTACGAGCAGTACTTC
abundance: once; d_gene: NA; j_gene: TRBJ2-1; v_gene: TRBV11-3; CDR3aa: CASSPVQGLNEQFF; CDR3nt: TGTGCCAGCAGCCCCGTGCAGGGGCTGAATGAGCAGTTCTTC
abundance: NA; d_gene: NA; j_gene: TRBJ2-5; v_gene: TRBV9; CDR3aa: CASSVAPIGAETQYF; CDR3nt: TGTGCCAGCAGCGTAGCGCCCATAGGAGCGGAGACCCAGTACTTC
abundance: once; d_gene: TRBD1; j_gene: TRBJ2-5; v_gene: TRBV5-8; CDR3aa: CASSLVQGARETQYF; CDR3nt: TGTGCCAGCAGCTTGGTCCAGGGGGCGCGGGAGACCCAGTACTTC
abundance: NA; d_gene: NA; j_gene: TRBJ2-6; v_gene: TRBV6-6; CDR3aa: CASQGGSGANVLTF; CDR3nt: TGTGCCAGCCAGGGGGGCTCTGGGGCCAACGTCCTGACTTTC
abundance: NA; d_gene: TRBD2; j_gene: TRBJ2-2; v_gene: TRBV2; CDR3aa: CASSVLGLAGVNTGELFF; CDR3nt: TGTGCCAGCAGTGTTCTCGGACTAGCGGGAGTAAACACCGGGGAGCTGTTTTTT
abundance: NA; d_gene: TRBD1; j_gene: TRBJ1-2; v_gene: TRBV6-5; CDR3aa: CASSFIQGAANYGYTF; CDR3nt: TGTGCCAGCAGTTTTATACAGGGGGCGGCCAACTATGGCTACACCTTC
abundance: NA; d_gene: NA; j_gene: TRBJ1-1; v_gene: TRBV9; CDR3aa: CASSVAPSRAEAFF; CDR3nt: TGTGCCAGCAGCGTAGCCCCCTCACGCGCTGAAGCTTTCTTT
abundance: NA; d_gene: TRBD1; j_gene: TRBJ1-5; v_gene: TRBV7-8; CDR3aa: CASSLADRGTNQPQHF; CDR3nt: TGTGCCAGCAGCTTAGCGGACAGGGGGACGAATCAGCCCCAGCATTTT
abundance: NA; d_gene: TRBD1; j_gene: TRBJ2-7; v_gene: TRBV13; CDR3aa: CASSLEGQGAYEQYF; CDR3nt: TGTGCCAGCAGCTTAGAGGGACAGGGGGCTTACGAGCAGTACTTC